Listed below are T cell receptor beta chains from one sample, sequenced in a study of blood T cells in healthy people across ages. TCRdb called the 5' RACE reads again in MiXCR, with one record for every CDR3 protein. The sample lists about 1.6 million distinct CDR3 sequences; about 32% were seen once. Sequenced input: blood. The source is a woman aged 25 to 39 in good health. CDR3s include the opening cysteine and the closing phenylalanine or tryptophan. Each record gives: CDR3 protein, CDR3 DNA, V gene, D gene, clone size, J gene. D genes are given only for firm matches. A row's size may be missing; if present it is once, few, many or a size class.

CDR3: CASSLRGPTENSGNTRYF
DNA: TGTGCCAGCAGCTTAAGGGGACCAACAGAGAACTCTGGAAACACCAGATATTTT
V: TRBV7-3
D: .
size: once
J: TRBJ1-3

CDR3: CSARDPGFYSYNEQFF
DNA: TGCAGTGCTAGAGATCCGGGCTTTTACTCCTACAATGAGCAGTTCTTC
V: TRBV20-1
D: .
size: .
J: TRBJ2-1

CDR3: CASSPEFSEQFF
DNA: TGTGCCAGCAGCCCCGAGTTCTCTGAGCAGTTCTTC
V: TRBV7-2
D: .
size: few
J: TRBJ2-1

CDR3: CASSIGRTSNDEQFF
DNA: TGTGCCAGCAGCATCGGACGGACTTCAAACGATGAGCAGTTCTTC
V: TRBV11-1
D: .
size: .
J: TRBJ2-1

CDR3: CASSSGPHTQPQHF
DNA: TGTGCCAGCAGCTCGGGACCCCATACTCAGCCCCAGCATTTT
V: TRBV7-9
D: .
size: few
J: TRBJ1-5

CDR3: CSVTDRVSNTEAFF
DNA: TGCAGCGTTACCGACAGGGTTTCGAACACTGAAGCTTTCTTT
V: TRBV29-1
D: TRBD1
size: .
J: TRBJ1-1

CDR3: CASSLGTALRYEQYF
DNA: TGTGCCAGCAGCTTGGGAACAGCATTGCGATACGAGCAGTACTTC
V: TRBV5-5
D: .
size: few
J: TRBJ2-7

CDR3: CSANPGQGYQETQYF
DNA: TGCAGTGCTAATCCGGGACAGGGGTATCAAGAGACCCAGTACTTC
V: TRBV20-1
D: TRBD1
size: few
J: TRBJ2-5

CDR3: CAISEGAGGPREQYF
DNA: TGTGCCATCAGTGAGGGAGCGGGGGGGCCAAGGGAGCAGTACTTC
V: TRBV10-3
D: TRBD2
size: many
J: TRBJ2-7

CDR3: CSAIGGSGSYNEQFF
DNA: TGCAGTGCTATCGGGGGGAGTGGATCCTACAATGAGCAGTTCTTC
V: TRBV20-1
D: TRBD2
size: few
J: TRBJ2-1

CDR3: CASSLGERGGYTF
DNA: TGTGCCAGCAGCTTGGGGGAAAGAGGCGGCTACACCTTC
V: TRBV11-2
D: .
size: few
J: TRBJ1-2

CDR3: CASGESGVRETQYF
DNA: TGCGCCAGCGGTGAGTCGGGAGTACGGGAGACCCAGTACTTC
V: TRBV10-2
D: .
size: .
J: TRBJ2-5